This record covers a single T cell receptor beta chain. Its matching antigen is unknown. This specimen belongs to a study of shared clonotypes between healthy human individuals. Clones were read by immunoSEQ multiplex PCR, and TCRdb kept only the in-frame ones, dropping some. The table has about 2.3 million clones, about 90% seen once; the top ten hold roughly 0.34%. Whole-study findings and limits: Lower generation probabilities were found for non-shared clonotypes than for those shared by all four donors. Around 5% was the fraction of naive CD4 clonotypes found shared across a handful of donors.

From germline, CDR1 is MNHEY and CDR2 SMNVEV (reference sequence). V lost 5 bases and J 4 bases, leaving 17 bases between the germline ends. CDR3 size: 15 residues. The sequence came from a young man in good health. Some clones in this sample may be carry-over from other donors' samples. V usage is TRBV27 and J usage is TRBJ1-1, with a tentative D call TRBD1 (5 bases). The specimen sequenced was naive CD4+ T cells from PBMCs. Subset described: CD45RA+ positively selected. The CDR3 bases are TGTGCCAGCAGTATAAATGGGGGAGGGGCCACTGAAGCTTTCTTT. Translated: CASSINGGGATEAFF.